Shown below are 11 T cell receptor beta chains from a single sample sequenced in a study of T cells in localized non-small cell lung cancer. The protocol was immunoSEQ multiplex PCR, while the TCRdb copy is restricted to in-frame clones and leaves out a portion. The sample includes 75,000 to 90,000 clones, almost 85% of them seen just once. The sequencing used peripheral blood, collected before any cancer treatment. Receptor source: a man aged 40 to 70 with stage I lung adenocarcinoma.

The rearrangement links TRBV2 to TRBJ1-4; TRBD1 is a possible D gene (6 bases). The CDR3 consists of 16 residues. Trimming took off 4 bases at V and 0 bases at J, with 12 bases between the two ends. Germline-derived CDR1 and CDR2 are SNHLY and FYNNEI. This CDR3 is CASSAVDSSTNEKLFF. CDR3 coding DNA: TGTGCCAGCAGTGCCGTGGACAGCTCAACTAATGAAAAACTGTTTTTT. The complete variable domain, with remaining parts taken from reference TRBV2 and TRBJ1-4, reads EPEVTQTPSHQVTQMGQEVILRCVPISNHLYFYWYRQILGQKVEFLVSFYNNEISEKSEIFDDQFSVERPDGSNFTLKIRSTKLEDSAMYFCASSAVDSSTNEKLFFGSGTQLSVL.

A single count supports this clone. The chain links TRBV7-3 to TRBJ2-3; 11 bases match TRBD1. The germline V gene has CDR1 SGHTA and CDR2 FQGTGA. The ends lost 2 bases at V and 2 bases at J; junction bases unmatched: 3. The CDR3 is 16 residues long. CDR3 nucleotides: TGTGCCAGCAGCTTACTGGGACAGGGGGACACAGATACGCAGTATTTT. This gives the protein CASSLLGQGDTDTQYF.

The genes are TRBV27 and TRBJ1-5, with D hard to call. The CDR3 runs 15 residues. The germline V gene has CDR1 MNHEY and CDR2 SMNVEV (reference sequence). Between the trimmed V and J ends, which lost 4 bases and 2 bases, there was a span of 12 bases. CDR3 sequence (DNA): TGTGCCAGCAGTTCTTTAGGGTATGGCAATCAGCCCCAGCATTTT. The encoded protein is CASSSLGYGNQPQHF.

V is TRBV5-5 and J is TRBJ2-3, with TRBD1 identical over 8 bases. After removal of 0 bases from V and 2 bases from J, the junction contained 8 bases not matched to a gene. This CDR3 comprises 17 residues. Per germline, CDR1 SGHKS and CDR2 YYEKEE (reference sequence). In DNA form, the CDR3 reads TGTGCCAGCAGCTTGGTGGGCAGGGGGCGAAACACAGATACGCAGTATTTT. Its translation: CASSLVGRGRNTDTQYF.

The rearrangement joins TRBV15 to TRBJ1-5, with D perhaps TRBD1 (5 bases). V lost 1 base, J lost 2 bases, and 12 bases lay in between. This CDR3 is built from 16 residues. Germline assignment: CDR1 LNHNV and CDR2 YYDKDF (reference sequence). DNA for the CDR3: TGTGCCACCAGCAGAGGGGGGACGGAGGGCAATCAGCCCCAGCATTTT. Protein product: CATSRGGTEGNQPQHF.

The chain joins TRBV2 to TRBJ2-7; TRBD2 matches at 9 bases. The CDR3 sequence is 15 residues long. CDR1 and CDR2 (germline): SNHLY, FYNNEI. V was pared by 6 bases and J by 3 bases, with 9 bases of the junction left unmatched. The DNA for the CDR3 is TGTGCCAGCAGGCGTCAGACTAGCGGCCTCTACGAGCAGTACTTC. Amino acids: CASRRQTSGLYEQYF.

The chain uses TRBV6-6 and TRBJ1-6, with 7 bases lining up with TRBD1. This CDR3 is 14 amino acids long. With 6 bases clipped from V and 7 bases from J, the junction kept 6 bases outside the gene matches. In germline, CDR1 is MNHNY, CDR2 SVGAGI (reference sequence). Here the CDR3 DNA reads TGTGCCAGCAGCAGACAGGGTAGAAATTCACCCCTCCACTTT. Translated, it gives CASSRQGRNSPLHF.

The J gene is TRBJ2-7, the V gene TRBV6-1; D unclear. The germline V and J ends were trimmed by 3 bases and 0 bases, with 6 bases remaining between them. CDR3 size: 13 residues. Germline lookup yields CDR1 MNHNS and CDR2 SASEGT. CDR3: CASSDRLSYEQYF. CDR3 DNA: TGTGCCAGCAGTGACAGACTCTCCTACGAGCAGTACTTC.

The chain combines TRBV11-2 with TRBJ2-7; TRBD2 matches 8 bases. Germline V gene data show CDR1 as SGHAT and CDR2 as FQNNGV. This CDR3 is built from 15 residues. V trimming: 0 bases; J trimming: 2 bases; junction bases outside the gene matches: 3. This CDR3 is CASSLELAGPYEQYF. DNA for the CDR3: TGTGCCAGCAGCTTAGAGTTAGCGGGGCCCTACGAGCAGTACTTC.

As regards this clone: One end of the junction does not line up with germline, which may come from a read error. The chain uses TRBV27 and TRBJ1-2; D might be TRBD1 (6 bases). The germline gives CDR1 MNHEY, CDR2 SMNVEV (reference sequence). The CDR3 is 13 amino acids. Here the CDR3 DNA reads TGTGCCAGCAGTTTATCGGTCCTACAGGGCCGCTTCTTC. Translated: CASSLSVLQGRFF.

This clone was counted many times. This chain joins TRBV18 and TRBJ2-7; D is unresolved. The CDR3 spans 14 residues. The V gene lost 3 bases and the J gene lost 3 bases, with 12 bases spanning the gap. Germline-derived CDR1 and CDR2 are KGHSH and LQKENI. The chain's CDR3 is CASSPPSKDYEQYF. CDR3 DNA: TGTGCCAGCTCACCGCCTTCAAAGGACTACGAGCAGTACTTC.